Listed here are 23 T cell receptor beta chains from one sample, sequenced in a study of T-cell reconstitution after alpha-beta-depleted transplantation in children. For TCRbeta, the library was prepared with unique molecular identifiers. One entry per CDR3 protein, called by TCRdb with MiXCR from the PCR reads. The sample shows some 200,000 distinct CDR3 sequences, about 6% of them seen only once. Sequenced here: PBMCs, sampled before TCRalphabeta/CD19-depleted stem cell transplant. Every receptor here comes from a girl in the first two years of life with combined immunodeficiency, due to receive a stem cell transplant.

Ten or more counts support this clonotype. The chain employs TRBV11-3 and TRBJ2-2; a possible D gene is TRBD1 (5 bases). Germline V gene sequence: CDR1 SGHNT, CDR2 YENEEA. V lost 0 bases, J lost 4 bases, and 12 bases lay in between. CDR3 length: 16 amino acids. The CDR3 region is CASSLDLGPLTGELFF. For the CDR3, the DNA is TGTGCCAGCAGCTTAGATCTGGGGCCTCTCACCGGGGAGCTGTTTTTT.

This clonotype was seen repeatedly, ten times or more. This chain uses TRBV4-1 with TRBJ2-2; D may be TRBD1 (5 bases). Germline assignment: CDR1 MGHRA and CDR2 YSYEKL. Trimming removed 1 base from V and 5 bases from J, with 8 bases in between. The CDR3 totals 14 residues. The CDR3 DNA is TGCGCCAGCAGCCAAGTTCCAGGGACCGGGGAGCTGTTTTTT. It codes for CASSQVPGTGELFF.

This clonotype was counted a few times. This chain connects TRBV5-1 to TRBJ2-7, with 14 bases fitting TRBD2. The V and J ends lost 0 bases and 2 bases, in that order; junction bases with no gene match: 7. The CDR3 extends over 18 amino acids. Germline V gives CDR1 SGHRS, CDR2 YFSETQ. As DNA, the CDR3 is TGCGCCAGCAGCTTGGGCCCGGGACTAGCGGGGGTTACCTACGAGCAGTACTTC. It codes for CASSLGPGLAGVTYEQYF.

This clonotype was counted at least ten times. This CDR3 reads CASSLIGTGDHEQYF. The DNA for the CDR3 is TGTGCCAGCAGTTTAATTGGGACAGGGGATCACGAGCAGTACTTC. The rearrangement links TRBV27 to TRBJ2-7; 10 bases line up with TRBD1. V shed 2 bases, J shed 5 bases, and the junction held 6 bases outside the gene matches. The length of the CDR3 is 15 residues. CDR1 and CDR2 from the germline V gene are MNHEY and SMNVEV (reference sequence).

This clonotype was detected a few times. V is TRBV4-3 and J is TRBJ2-5; TRBD2 agrees at 7 bases. With V trimmed by 0 bases and J by 4 bases, 5 bases remained unmatched. This CDR3 is 15 amino acids long. Germline CDR1 and CDR2: LGHNA and YSLEER. Here the CDR3 DNA reads TGCGCCAGCAGCCAAGAGGGGGAGGGAAGAGAGACCCAGTACTTC. Its translation: CASSQEGEGRETQYF.

This clonotype was counted many times. The CDR3, as DNA: TGCAGCGTCCAGGGACTAGCGGGAGGGCTTGGTTTGGGCAATGAGCAGTTCTTC. As protein: CSVQGLAGGLGLGNEQFF. The chain uses TRBV29-1 and TRBJ2-1, with 16 bases lining up with TRBD2. This CDR3 is 18 amino acids long. V was clipped by 6 bases and J by 6 bases; unmatched bases: 14. Germline CDR1 is SQVTM and CDR2 is ANQGSEA.

This clonotype was counted a few times. This chain links TRBV15 with TRBJ1-5; D gene ambiguous. Germline lookup yields CDR1 LNHNV and CDR2 YYDKDF (reference sequence). The CDR3 extends over 16 amino acids. V lost 1 base and J 5 bases, leaving 15 bases between the germline ends. CDR3 bases: TGTGCCACCAGCAGAGGGGAGGGATCCACGTATCAGCCCCAGCATTTT. Protein product: CATSRGEGSTYQPQHF.

This clonotype was counted ten times or more. J is TRBJ2-1 and V is TRBV4-1; 7 bases are shared with TRBD2. Per the germline V gene, CDR1 is MGHRA and CDR2 is YSYEKL. The CDR3 totals 16 residues. The V gene end was trimmed by 3 bases and the J gene end by 5 bases; junction bases not matched to a gene: 10. This CDR3 is CASSHPETSSNNEQFF. CDR3 nucleotide sequence: TGCGCCAGCAGCCACCCCGAGACTAGCAGCAACAATGAGCAGTTCTTC.

This clonotype was observed many times. The chain joins TRBV9 to TRBJ2-2; D ambiguous. The length of the CDR3 is 18 residues. The V end lost 4 bases, the J end lost 1 base, and 20 bases lay between the germline ends. The germline V gene has CDR1 SGDLS and CDR2 YYNGEE. The CDR3 region has the DNA TGTGCCAGCAGCCCACGCACGGCTAAGGGCGAGAACACCGGGGAGCTGTTTTTT. This encodes CASSPRTAKGENTGELFF.

In this sample, this clonotype turned up many times. The V and J genes are TRBV7-2 and TRBJ2-1; either TRBD1 or TRBD2 may supply D (5 bases each). The CDR3 is 15 residues long. Trimming pared 1 base from V and 9 bases from J, leaving 16 bases between. Germline CDR1 reads SGHTA; CDR2 reads FQGNSA. CDR3 amino acids: CASSLGPLRDGEQFF. The CDR3 coding sequence is TGTGCCAGCAGCTTAGGCCCGTTAAGGGACGGTGAGCAGTTCTTC.

This clonotype occurred many times. The J gene is TRBJ1-2, the V gene TRBV12-3 or TRBV12-4; D remains ambiguous. V was pared by 6 bases and J by 5 bases, with 22 bases between. The CDR3 length is 16 residues. CDR3 DNA: TGTGCCAGCAGACCCCGGGGTTGGGATGGAGGGTATGGCTACACCTTC. This sequence encodes CASRPRGWDGGYGYTF.

Many counts were recorded for this clonotype. The J gene is TRBJ2-7, the V gene TRBV28, with 7 bases lining up with TRBD1. V shed 6 bases and J 7 bases; nucleotides not matched to a gene: 15. The CDR3 extends over 15 amino acids. CDR1 is MDHEN, CDR2 SYDVKM, per germline. CDR3 protein: CASRIRLTGAVEQYF. CDR3 DNA sequence: TGTGCCAGCAGGATTAGGTTAACAGGGGCGGTAGAGCAGTACTTC.

This clonotype appeared many times. The gene calls are TRBV29-1 and TRBJ2-3; tentatively, D is TRBD1 (5 bases). The CDR3 spans 14 residues. Deletions cut 2 bases from V and 2 bases from J, with 11 bases between. CDR1 SQVTM and CDR2 ANQGSEA come from the germline V gene. CDR3 in DNA: TGCAGCGTTGAACTCTCCGGACACACAGATACGCAGTATTTT. The encoded protein is CSVELSGHTDTQYF.

This clonotype came up many times. This chain joins TRBV6-1 and TRBJ2-7; TRBD2 agrees at 12 bases. Trimming at V came to 10 bases and at J to 5 bases, leaving 6 bases not matched to a gene. The CDR3 contains 13 residues. Germline CDR1 is MNHNS and CDR2 is SASEGT. CDR3 coding DNA: TGTGCCATCCTAGCGGGAGGGCTGGACGAGCAGTACTTC. It codes for CAILAGGLDEQYF.

The rearrangement joins TRBV13 to TRBJ1-1; D gene ambiguous. Between the trimmed V and J ends, which lost 5 bases and 7 bases, there was a span of 11 bases. CDR3 length: 12 residues. Germline loops: CDR1 PRHDT, CDR2 FYEKMQ (reference sequence). Written as DNA, the CDR3 is TGTGCCAGCAGCCCGAGGGCGTTTGAAGCTTTCTTT. As protein: CASSPRAFEAFF.

The rearrangement links TRBV20-1 to TRBJ1-4; D gene uncertain. The germline V gene has CDR1 DFQATT and CDR2 SNEGSKA (reference sequence). There are 15 residues in the CDR3. Trimming pared 0 bases from V and 0 bases from J, leaving 8 bases between. The DNA of the CDR3 is TGCAGTGCTAGAGATCTCAGAACAACTAATGAAAAACTGTTTTTT. Its translation is CSARDLRTTNEKLFF.

This clonotype occurred many times. The genes are TRBV12-3 or TRBV12-4 and TRBJ2-5; no firm D call. The CDR3 has 15 amino acids. With 8 bases removed from V and 0 bases from J, the gap between germline ends came to 16 bases. This chain's CDR3 is CASSGWRSNQETQYF. CDR3 coding DNA: TGTGCCAGCTCGGGTTGGAGATCGAACCAAGAGACCCAGTACTTC.

This clonotype was detected ten times or more. The genes are TRBV29-1 and TRBJ2-7; D may be TRBD2 (5 bases). The V and J ends lost 2 bases and 7 bases respectively, with 12 bases between them. Germline-derived CDR1 and CDR2 are SQVTM and ANQGSEA. The CDR3 is made up of 12 amino acids. CDR3 residues: CSVEPRTGEQYF. CDR3 DNA: TGCAGCGTTGAACCCAGGACGGGGGAGCAGTACTTC.

There are many counts of this clonotype. V is TRBV6-2 or TRBV6-3 and J is TRBJ2-1; 8 bases align to TRBD2. The CDR3 has 15 residues. Per germline, CDR1 MNHEY and CDR2 SVGEGT. With 7 bases clipped from V and 2 bases from J, the junction kept 7 bases outside the gene matches. The CDR3 region has the DNA TGTGCCAGCATGCAGCGGGGGCCCCCCTACAATGAGCAGTTCTTC. Residues: CASMQRGPPYNEQFF.

This clonotype showed up many times. The rearrangement links TRBV20-1 to TRBJ2-7; D call uncertain. The V and J ends lost 3 bases and 0 bases respectively, with 9 bases between them. The CDR3 spans 13 residues. Germline assignment: CDR1 DFQATT and CDR2 SNEGSKA (reference sequence). DNA of the CDR3: TGCAGTGCTAGTGGGTTCAACTCCTACGAGCAGTACTTC. Amino acid sequence: CSASGFNSYEQYF.

This clonotype occurred many times. This rearrangement joins TRBV29-1 to TRBJ1-1, with unresolved D. The CDR3 totals 12 residues. V was shortened by 4 bases and J by 7 bases, with 13 bases between the two germline ends. Germline lookup yields CDR1 SQVTM and CDR2 ANQGSEA. The CDR3: CSVVGQSNEAFF. Written as DNA, the CDR3 is TGCAGCGTTGTTGGGCAGAGTAATGAAGCTTTCTTT.

This clonotype was counted at least ten times. This rearrangement joins TRBV12-3 or TRBV12-4 to TRBJ2-5; 7 bases agree with TRBD2. This CDR3 region has 14 residues. DNA for the CDR3: TGTGCTAGCCTGGGGAGCGGGGTCCAAGAGACCCAGTACTTC. Its translation is CASLGSGVQETQYF.

The chain uses TRBV6-5 and TRBJ2-2; TRBD1 matches at 9 bases. CDR1 MNHEY and CDR2 SVGAGI come from the germline V gene. Losses at the gene ends were 4 bases for V and 2 bases for J; bases not matched to a gene: 5. This CDR3 comprises 16 residues. This CDR3 reads CASSFLGQGNTGELFF. The CDR3 coding sequence is TGTGCCAGCAGTTTTTTGGGACAGGGAAACACCGGGGAGCTGTTTTTT.